Below are 13 T cell receptor beta chains sequenced from a single sample in a study of early stage breast cancer tumors. TCRdb's table, derived via immunoSEQ multiplex PCR, lists solely in-frame clones and lacks some. The sample yields approximately 10,000 clones, approximately 72% seen once. Sequenced input: breast tumor tissue. The receptors shown here come from a person in their 40s with breast cancer.

The J gene is TRBJ2-3, the V gene TRBV15; 12 bases fit TRBD1. The trim removed 3 bases at V and 5 bases at J, leaving 6 bases unmatched. The CDR3 runs to 16 residues. In germline, CDR1 is LNHNV, CDR2 YYDKDF (reference sequence). This CDR3 reads CATSSRDRGPVDTQYF. The CDR3 nucleotides are TGTGCCACCAGCAGCCGGGACAGGGGGCCGGTAGATACGCAGTATTTT.

The genes are TRBV19 and TRBJ2-1; 11 bases match TRBD2. After removal of 5 bases from V and 2 bases from J, the junction contained 11 bases not matched to a gene. The CDR3 loop spans 18 amino acids. Germline V gene sequence: CDR1 LNHDA, CDR2 SQIVND (reference sequence). The CDR3 region is CASSPYPPSGRTYNEQFF. CDR3 nucleotide sequence: TGTGCCAGTAGTCCCTATCCCCCTAGCGGGAGGACCTACAATGAGCAGTTCTTC.

This clone was seen once. The J gene is TRBJ2-2, the V gene TRBV7-2; D is uncertain. The CDR3 spans 15 residues. The V gene lost 6 bases and the J gene lost 0 bases, with 11 bases spanning the gap. CDR1 and CDR2 (germline): SGHTA, FQGNSA. The CDR3 reads CASSPSNANTGELFF. CDR3 sequence (DNA): TGTGCCAGCAGTCCCTCCAACGCGAACACCGGGGAGCTGTTTTTT. Full variable domain (missing parts from reference TRBV7-2 and TRBJ2-2): GAGVSQSPSNKVTEKGKDVELRCDPISGHTALYWYRQSLGQGLEFLIYFQGNSAPDKSGLPSDRFSAERTGGSVSTLTIQRTQQEDSAVYLCASSPSNANTGELFFGEGSRLTVL.

The chain employs TRBV7-9 and TRBJ1-5; D perhaps matches TRBD1 (6 bases). Germline values: CDR1 SEHNR, CDR2 FQNEAQ (reference sequence). This CDR3 spans 14 amino acids. The V end lost 5 bases, the J end lost 4 bases, and 12 bases lay between the germline ends. The CDR3 nucleotides are TGTGCCAGCAGCCTCGTAGGGGGAAATCAGCCCCAGCATTTT. Its protein product is CASSLVGGNQPQHF. The variable domain in full, with the rest retrieved from reference TRBV7-9 and TRBJ1-5, is DTGVSQNPRHKITKRGQNVTFRCDPISEHNRLYWYRQTLGQGPEFLTYFQNEAQLEKSRLLSDRFSAERPKGSFSTLEIQRTEQGDSAMYLCASSLVGGNQPQHFGDGTRLSIL.

This clone was seen more than once but under ten times. The chain uses TRBV29-1 and TRBJ2-1; 8 nucleotides match TRBD2. The CDR3 length is 13 residues. Unmatched junction bases numbered 2, after V lost 4 bases and J lost 3 bases. Germline CDR1 is SQVTM and CDR2 is ANQGSEA. The CDR3 DNA is TGCAGCGTTGCCAGCGGGAGCTACAATGAGCAGTTCTTC. Translated, it gives CSVASGSYNEQFF.

The rearrangement joins TRBV11-2 to TRBJ2-7; TRBD1 agrees at 7 bases. Trimming at V came to 0 bases and at J to 6 bases, leaving 8 bases not matched to a gene. The germline V gene encodes CDR1 SGHAT and CDR2 FQNNGV. This CDR3 spans 15 amino acids. The CDR3 spells CASSLDWGQSPEQYV. CDR3 in DNA: TGTGCCAGCAGCTTAGATTGGGGACAGTCCCCCGAGCAGTACGTC.

In its sample, this clone was seen a few times. This rearrangement joins TRBV5-4 to TRBJ1-1; D perhaps matches TRBD1 (5 bases). V was cut by 0 bases and J by 6 bases, with 18 bases left in between. Germline values: CDR1 SGHNT, CDR2 YYREEE (reference sequence). The length of the CDR3 is 16 residues. CDR3 amino acids: CASSLDPIRVGSEAFF. Here the CDR3 DNA reads TGTGCCAGCAGCTTGGACCCAATCAGGGTGGGGTCTGAAGCTTTCTTT.

For this clone: A read error is the likely source, as a far larger clone sits one nucleotide away. V is TRBV4-2 and J is TRBJ2-1; 10 nucleotides align to TRBD2. Germline CDR1 reads LGHNA; CDR2 reads YNFKEQ. This CDR3 has 15 residues. The junction had 2 bases not matched to a gene; V was cut back by 0 bases and J by 6 bases. The CDR3 coding sequence is TGTGCCAGCAGCCAAGACAGGACTAGCGGCAATGAGCAGTTCTTC. This sequence encodes CASSQDRTSGNEQFF.

DNA for the CDR3: TGTGCCAGCAGAGGACAGGGCCACGGGGCCCAGTACTTC. Its protein is CASRGQGHGAQYF. The chain combines TRBV6-5 with TRBJ2-5; TRBD1 aligns across 8 bases. This CDR3 has 13 amino acids. The germline CDR1 and CDR2 sequences are MNHEY and SVGAGI. Trimming took 6 bases from V and 9 from J; bases not matched to a gene: 9.

The chain links TRBV6-6 to TRBJ2-7; D is unclear. The CDR3 is 14 residues long. Trimming took 0 bases from V and 2 from J, leaving 8 bases between them. Germline CDR1 is MNHNY and CDR2 is SVGAGI (reference sequence). In DNA form, the CDR3 reads TGTGCCAGCAGTTACTCCGCTAAGCCCTACGAGCAGTACTTC. It encodes CASSYSAKPYEQYF.

This clone showed up just a few times. The chain has TRBV14 and TRBJ2-4, with D maybe TRBD1 (6 bases). Germline V lookup: CDR1 SGHDN, CDR2 FVKESK. The CDR3 totals 16 residues. Trimming stripped 3 bases from V and 3 bases from J, with 15 bases between. CDR3 residues: CASSQATGSGKNIQYF. The DNA of the CDR3 is TGTGCCAGCAGCCAGGCTACAGGGTCGGGCAAAAACATTCAGTACTTC. Using reference TRBV14 and TRBJ2-4 for the parts outside the CDR3, the full variable domain is EAGVTQFPSHSVIEKGQTVTLRCDPISGHDNLYWYRRVMGKEIKFLLHFVKESKQDESGMPNNRFLAERTGGTYSTLKVQPAELEDSGVYFCASSQATGSGKNIQYFGAGTRLSVL.

This rearrangement joins TRBV5-1 to TRBJ1-2; tentative D call: TRBD1 (6 bases). Trimming stripped 4 bases from V and 2 bases from J, with 15 bases between. Germline loops: CDR1 SGHRS, CDR2 YFSETQ. This CDR3 has 15 amino acids. The DNA for the CDR3 is TGCGCCAGCAGCATCTTTGGACAGCAGAACTATGGCTACACCTTC. It yields the protein CASSIFGQQNYGYTF.

The chain joins TRBV5-1 to TRBJ1-3; 7 bases align to TRBD1. V lost 4 bases, J lost 3 bases, and 13 bases stayed unmatched. CDR1 is SGHRS, CDR2 YFSETQ, per germline. This CDR3 comprises 17 residues. CDR3: CASSPGRQGVVGNTIYF. For the CDR3, the DNA is TGCGCCAGCAGCCCGGGGCGTCAGGGGGTCGTTGGAAACACCATATATTTT.